This T cell receptor (beta chain) was recorded in a study of blood T cells in healthy people across ages. Details on this clonotype: Its specificity is not known.

Study outcomes and limitations: Relative to aged donors, long-lived donors carried more naive CD4+ cells and displayed higher diversity.

Then a second PCR, running roughly 7 to 11 cycles, was carried out with a sample-barcoded 5' primer and a J-beta primer mix. MiXCR was run by TCRdb on the 5' RACE reads, yielding one entry per CDR3 protein. The table records over a million distinct CDR3 sequences, around 27% of them present only once. The people who gave samples were healthy Caucasians from Russia, aged roughly 6 to 95. Each donor supplied approximately 10 milliliters of peripheral blood. These same data were also listed under a study on T cells of mothers and their children.

Sequencing input: blood. The receptor's source is a girl aged 2 to 9 in good health.

CDR3: CASSLERGATYQETQYF. Written as DNA, the CDR3 is TGTGCCAGCAGCTTAGAACGGGGGGCAACGTACCAAGAGACCCAGTACTTC. The chain joins TRBV7-9 to TRBJ2-5; D might be TRBD2 (7 bases). Trimming took 1 base from V and 0 from J, leaving 15 bases between them. Per germline, CDR1 SEHNR and CDR2 FQNEAQ (reference sequence). The CDR3 runs 17 residues.